Listed below are T cell receptor beta chains from one sample, sequenced in a study of OX40 agonist ivuxolimab in advanced cancers. Using immunoSEQ multiplex PCR, the repertoire was profiled, and TCRdb retains in-frame clones only, with some absent. The sample lists tens of thousands of clones; roughly 80% were seen once. The material sequenced was CD4+ or CD8+ T cells sorted from blood, taken in a trial of the OX40 agonist ivuxolimab. These receptors came from an adult with an advanced solid tumor such as melanoma, head and neck, liver or kidney cancer. CDR3s include the opening cysteine and the closing phenylalanine or tryptophan. The order of the fields is clone size, V gene, D gene, J gene, CDR3 protein, CDR3 DNA. A D gene is named only where the DNA matches it firmly. Rows may omit the clone size; those that give it use once, few, many or a size class.

clone size: once; V gene: TRBV2; D gene: .; J gene: TRBJ2-2; CDR3 protein: CASRPLGVELFF; CDR3 DNA: TGTGCCAGCAGGCCCTTAGGGGTTGAGCTGTTTTTT
clone size: .; V gene: TRBV11-3; D gene: .; J gene: TRBJ1-1; CDR3 protein: CASSSDGPNTEAFF; CDR3 DNA: TGTGCCAGCAGCTCGGACGGGCCGAACACTGAAGCTTTCTTT
clone size: .; V gene: TRBV7-2; D gene: .; J gene: TRBJ2-7; CDR3 protein: CASSWGSSSYEQYF; CDR3 DNA: TGTGCCAGCAGCTGGGGTTCGAGCTCCTACGAGCAGTACTTC
clone size: few; V gene: TRBV11-2; D gene: TRBD2; J gene: TRBJ2-7; CDR3 protein: CASSLEVGLADSYEQYF; CDR3 DNA: TGTGCCAGCAGCTTAGAGGTCGGGCTAGCGGATTCCTACGAGCAGTACTTC
clone size: .; V gene: TRBV27; D gene: TRBD2; J gene: TRBJ2-3; CDR3 protein: CASNAGASDTQYF; CDR3 DNA: TGTGCCAGCAACGCGGGAGCGTCAGATACGCAGTATTTT
clone size: once; V gene: TRBV27; D gene: TRBD1; J gene: TRBJ2-7; CDR3 protein: CASSFRGSREQYF; CDR3 DNA: TGTGCCAGCAGTTTCAGGGGGTCCAGGGAGCAGTACTTC
clone size: .; V gene: TRBV28; D gene: .; J gene: TRBJ2-3; CDR3 protein: CASRKPGPIDNTQYF; CDR3 DNA: TGTGCCAGCAGGAAACCGGGACCCATCGATAATACGCAGTATTTT
clone size: .; V gene: TRBV27; D gene: TRBD1; J gene: TRBJ2-1; CDR3 protein: CASSLFFVGTGLNEQFF; CDR3 DNA: TGTGCCAGCAGTTTATTTTTTGTCGGGACAGGCCTCAATGAGCAGTTCTTC
clone size: .; V gene: TRBV7-9; D gene: .; J gene: TRBJ1-3; CDR3 protein: CASSSPQPLNTIYF; CDR3 DNA: TGTGCCAGCAGCTCCCCCCAGCCGTTGAACACCATATATTTT
clone size: .; V gene: TRBV6-1; D gene: .; J gene: TRBJ2-5; CDR3 protein: CASRDGGAATQYF; CDR3 DNA: TGTGCCAGCCGGGACGGGGGAGCGGCGACCCAGTACTTC
clone size: .; V gene: TRBV5-1; D gene: TRBD2; J gene: TRBJ2-1; CDR3 protein: CASSLEGGLAGGPNNEQFF; CDR3 DNA: TGCGCCAGCAGCTTGGAGGGAGGACTAGCGGGAGGGCCCAACAATGAGCAGTTCTTC
clone size: .; V gene: TRBV6-5; D gene: .; J gene: TRBJ1-6; CDR3 protein: CASSASQGRSSPLHF; CDR3 DNA: TGTGCCAGCAGTGCCTCACAGGGACGAAGTTCACCCCTCCACTTT
clone size: .; V gene: TRBV7-6; D gene: .; J gene: TRBJ2-7; CDR3 protein: CASSRGVASYSSYEQYF; CDR3 DNA: TGTGCCAGCAGCCGAGGGGTGGCTTCTTACAGCTCCTACGAGCAGTACTTC
clone size: .; V gene: TRBV7-9; D gene: TRBD2; J gene: TRBJ2-7; CDR3 protein: CASSFSGGGSYEQYF; CDR3 DNA: TGTGCCAGCAGCTTTTCGGGAGGAGGGTCCTACGAGCAGTACTTC
clone size: once; V gene: TRBV7-3; D gene: .; J gene: TRBJ2-3; CDR3 protein: CASSSYMGDTQYF; CDR3 DNA: TGTGCCAGCAGCTCCTACATGGGAGATACGCAGTATTTT
clone size: once; V gene: TRBV27; D gene: TRBD1; J gene: TRBJ2-1; CDR3 protein: CASSDRGHSNEQFF; CDR3 DNA: TGTGCCAGCAGTGACAGGGGGCACAGCAATGAGCAGTTCTTC
clone size: .; V gene: TRBV27; D gene: .; J gene: TRBJ1-1; CDR3 protein: CASSLAARTEAFF; CDR3 DNA: TGTGCCAGCAGTTTGGCGGCTAGAACTGAAGCTTTCTTT
clone size: once; V gene: TRBV5-6; D gene: .; J gene: TRBJ2-5; CDR3 protein: CASSLVDPETQYF; CDR3 DNA: TGTGCCAGCAGCTTAGTCGACCCAGAGACCCAGTACTTC
clone size: .; V gene: TRBV4-1; D gene: .; J gene: TRBJ1-5; CDR3 protein: CASSQVGLRNQPQHF; CDR3 DNA: TGCGCCAGCAGCCAAGTGGGCCTCCGGAATCAGCCCCAGCATTTT
clone size: .; V gene: TRBV5-6; D gene: TRBD1; J gene: TRBJ2-2; CDR3 protein: CASSFPRQGAETGELFF; CDR3 DNA: TGTGCCAGCAGCTTCCCCCGACAGGGGGCGGAGACCGGGGAGCTGTTTTTT
clone size: few; V gene: TRBV7-9; D gene: TRBD1; J gene: TRBJ2-3; CDR3 protein: CASSPHIIQGPTDTQYF; CDR3 DNA: TGTGCCAGCAGCCCACACATTATACAGGGGCCCACAGATACGCAGTATTTT
clone size: .; V gene: TRBV5-5; D gene: TRBD2; J gene: TRBJ2-7; CDR3 protein: CASSLSGGSYEQYF; CDR3 DNA: TGTGCCAGCAGCTTATCGGGGGGCTCCTACGAGCAGTACTTC
clone size: few; V gene: TRBV7-2; D gene: .; J gene: TRBJ1-1; CDR3 protein: CASSLAEGRTEAFF; CDR3 DNA: TGTGCCAGCAGCTTAGCCGAGGGGCGGACTGAAGCTTTCTTT
clone size: few; V gene: TRBV6-1; D gene: TRBD2; J gene: TRBJ2-7; CDR3 protein: CASATSGPYEQYF; CDR3 DNA: TGTGCCAGCGCCACTAGCGGCCCCTACGAGCAGTACTTC
clone size: .; V gene: TRBV5-4; D gene: .; J gene: TRBJ2-5; CDR3 protein: CASRWGVEAQETQYF; CDR3 DNA: TGTGCCAGCAGGTGGGGGGTCGAGGCACAAGAGACCCAGTACTTC